This T cell receptor (beta chain) was recovered during a study of cytomegalovirus exposure and HLA in healthy donors. Points from the study as a whole: Confirmation in vitro established that three CMV-associated chains were specific for CMV antigens.

On this clone: Its antigen remains unidentified.

PCR primers comprised 60 Vbeta and 13 Jbeta primers. The table came from immunoSEQ multiplex PCR; TCRdb's copy has only in-frame clones and leaves some out. The sample has approximately 53,000 clones, 77% seen once; the top ten hold around 2.5%. Trimming cost V 6 bases and J 7 bases, with 18 bases left between them. This CDR3 comprises 15 residues. The germline V gene encodes CDR1 SGHTA and CDR2 FQGNSA. The chain links TRBV7-2 to TRBJ2-2; D is possibly TRBD2 (7 bases). The source is a middle-aged woman in good health and CMV-seropositive. The specimen was PBMCs. Here the CDR3 reads CASRDGRGLRGELFF. Written as DNA, the CDR3 is TGTGCCAGCAGGGACGGGCGGGGGCTGCGCGGGGAGCTGTTTTTT.